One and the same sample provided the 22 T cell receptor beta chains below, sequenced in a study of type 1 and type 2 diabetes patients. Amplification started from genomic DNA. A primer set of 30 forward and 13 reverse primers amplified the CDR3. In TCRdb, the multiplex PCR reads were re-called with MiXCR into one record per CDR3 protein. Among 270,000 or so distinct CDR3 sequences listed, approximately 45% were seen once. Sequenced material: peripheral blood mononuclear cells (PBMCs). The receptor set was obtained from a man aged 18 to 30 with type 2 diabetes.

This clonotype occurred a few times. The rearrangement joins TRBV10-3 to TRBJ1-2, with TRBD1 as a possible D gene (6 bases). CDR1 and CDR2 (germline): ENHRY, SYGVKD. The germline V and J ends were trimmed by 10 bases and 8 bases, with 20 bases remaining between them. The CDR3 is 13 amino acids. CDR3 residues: CASRLPGEGGYTF. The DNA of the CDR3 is TGTGCCAGCCGCCTACCAGGGGAGGGCGGCTACACCTTC.

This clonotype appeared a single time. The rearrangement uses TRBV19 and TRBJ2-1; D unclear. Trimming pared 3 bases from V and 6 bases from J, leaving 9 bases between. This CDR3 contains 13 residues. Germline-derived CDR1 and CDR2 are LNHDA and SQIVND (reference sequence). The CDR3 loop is CASSMGRLNEQFF. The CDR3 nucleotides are TGTGCCAGTAGTATGGGAAGACTCAATGAGCAGTTCTTC.

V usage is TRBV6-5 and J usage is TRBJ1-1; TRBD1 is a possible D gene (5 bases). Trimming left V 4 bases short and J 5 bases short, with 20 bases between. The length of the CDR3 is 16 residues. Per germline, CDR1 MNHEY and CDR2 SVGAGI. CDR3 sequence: CASSLTWDGGATEAFF. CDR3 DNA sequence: TGTGCCAGCAGTTTGACCTGGGACGGGGGTGCGACTGAAGCTTTCTTT.

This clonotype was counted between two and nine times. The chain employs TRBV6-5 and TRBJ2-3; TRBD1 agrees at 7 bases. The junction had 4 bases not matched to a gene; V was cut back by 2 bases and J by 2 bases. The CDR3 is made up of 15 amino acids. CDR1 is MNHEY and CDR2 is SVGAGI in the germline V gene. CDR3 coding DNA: TGTGCCAGCAGTTACAGAGGGGGCCTCACAGATACGCAGTATTTT. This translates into CASSYRGGLTDTQYF.

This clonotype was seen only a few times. The CDR3: CASTVTGLIDEQFF. The CDR3 DNA sequence: TGTGCCAGCACAGTGACAGGACTGATCGATGAGCAGTTCTTC. V gene TRBV7-2 combines with J gene TRBJ2-1; TRBD1 might be the D (6 bases). V was shortened by 7 bases and J by 8 bases, with 18 bases between the two germline ends. The germline V gene encodes CDR1 SGHTA and CDR2 FQGNSA. This CDR3 spans 14 amino acids. Together with reference TRBV7-2 and TRBJ2-1, the CDR3 gives the full variable domain: GAGVSQSPSNKVTEKGKDVELRCDPISGHTALYWYRQSLGQGLEFLIYFQGNSAPDKSGLPSDRFSAERTGGSVSTLTIQRTQQEDSAVYLCASTVTGLIDEQFFGPGTRLTVL.

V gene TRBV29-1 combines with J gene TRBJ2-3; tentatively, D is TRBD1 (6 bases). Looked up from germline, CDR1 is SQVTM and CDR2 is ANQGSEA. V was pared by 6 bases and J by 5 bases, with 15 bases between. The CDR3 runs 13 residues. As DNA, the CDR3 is TGCAGCGTGACAGGCTTCACGGGAGATACGCAGTATTTT. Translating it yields CSVTGFTGDTQYF.

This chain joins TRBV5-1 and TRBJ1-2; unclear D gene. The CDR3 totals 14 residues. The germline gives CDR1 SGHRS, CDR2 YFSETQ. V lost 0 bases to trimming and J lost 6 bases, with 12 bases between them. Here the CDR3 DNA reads TGCGCCAGCAGCTTGGCCGGGATCTCCCATGGCTACACCTTC. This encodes CASSLAGISHGYTF. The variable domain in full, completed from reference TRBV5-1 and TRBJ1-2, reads KAGVTQTPRYLIKTRGQQVTLSCSPISGHRSVSWYQQTPGQGLQFLFEYFSETQRNKGNFPGRFSGRQFSNSRSEMNVSTLELGDSALYLCASSLAGISHGYTFGSGTRLTVV.

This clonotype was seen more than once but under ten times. CDR3 sequence reads: CASSLNAGGAYEQYF. CDR3 sequence (DNA): TGTGCCAGCAGCTTAAACGCCGGAGGAGCCTACGAGCAGTACTTC. The chain couples TRBV7-8 to TRBJ2-7; D perhaps matches TRBD2 (5 bases). Per the germline V gene, CDR1 is SGHVS and CDR2 is FQNEAQ. Trimming stripped 2 bases from V and 2 bases from J, with 13 bases between. This CDR3 region has 15 residues.

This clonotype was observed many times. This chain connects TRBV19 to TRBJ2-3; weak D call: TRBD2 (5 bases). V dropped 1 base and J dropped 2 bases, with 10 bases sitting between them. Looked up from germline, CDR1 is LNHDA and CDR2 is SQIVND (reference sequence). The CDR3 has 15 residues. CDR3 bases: TGTGCCAGTAGTATAGGGGGAGTCACCACAGATACGCAGTATTTT. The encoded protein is CASSIGGVTTDTQYF.

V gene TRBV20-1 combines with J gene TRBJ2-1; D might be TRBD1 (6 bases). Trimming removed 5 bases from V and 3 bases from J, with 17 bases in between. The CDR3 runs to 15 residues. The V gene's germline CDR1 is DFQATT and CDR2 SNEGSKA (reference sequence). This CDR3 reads CSARTRKTGYNEQFF. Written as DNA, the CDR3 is TGCAGTGCTCGGACCCGCAAGACAGGCTACAATGAGCAGTTCTTC.

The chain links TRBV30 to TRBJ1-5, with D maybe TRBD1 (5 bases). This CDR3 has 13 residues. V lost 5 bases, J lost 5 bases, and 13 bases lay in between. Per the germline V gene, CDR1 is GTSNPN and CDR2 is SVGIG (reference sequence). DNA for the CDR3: TGTGCCTGGGGCCAGGGAGGTGATCAGCCCCAGCATTTT. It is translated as CAWGQGGDQPQHF.

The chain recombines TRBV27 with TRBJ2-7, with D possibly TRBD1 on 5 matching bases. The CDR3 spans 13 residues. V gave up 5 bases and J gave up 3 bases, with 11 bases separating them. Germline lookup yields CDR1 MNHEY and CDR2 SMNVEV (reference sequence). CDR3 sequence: CASSPGFVYEQYF. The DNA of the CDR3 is TGTGCCAGCAGTCCAGGGTTCGTCTACGAGCAGTACTTC.

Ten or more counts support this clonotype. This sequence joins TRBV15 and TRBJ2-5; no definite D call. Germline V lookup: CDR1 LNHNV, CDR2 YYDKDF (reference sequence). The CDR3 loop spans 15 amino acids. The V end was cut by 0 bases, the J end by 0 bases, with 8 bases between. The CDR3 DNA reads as TGTGCCACCAGCAGAGATAGAACAGACCAAGAGACCCAGTACTTC. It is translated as CATSRDRTDQETQYF.

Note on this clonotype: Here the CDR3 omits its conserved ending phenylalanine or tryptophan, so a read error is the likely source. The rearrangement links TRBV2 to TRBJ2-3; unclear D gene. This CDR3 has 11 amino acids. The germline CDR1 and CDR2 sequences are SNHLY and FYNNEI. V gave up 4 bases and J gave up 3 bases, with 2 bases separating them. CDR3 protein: CASSVTDTQYL. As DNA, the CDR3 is TGTGCCAGCAGTGTAACAGATACGCAGTATCTT.

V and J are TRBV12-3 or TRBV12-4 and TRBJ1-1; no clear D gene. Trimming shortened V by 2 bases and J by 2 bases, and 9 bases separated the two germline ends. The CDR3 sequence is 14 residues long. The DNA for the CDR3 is TGTGCCAGCAGTTTATACCCGGGAAACACTGAAGCTTTCTTT. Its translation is CASSLYPGNTEAFF.

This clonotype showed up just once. The CDR3 DNA follows: TGCAGTGCTAGGACATTAGGGGAACCCTACGAGCAGTACTTC. This gives the protein CSARTLGEPYEQYF. The chain links TRBV20-1 to TRBJ2-7; possibly TRBD1 for D (5 bases). The germline CDR1 and CDR2 sequences are DFQATT and SNEGSKA (reference sequence). Trimming stripped 3 bases from V and 2 bases from J, with 14 bases between. This CDR3 contains 14 residues.

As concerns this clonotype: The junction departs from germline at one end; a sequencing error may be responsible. The CDR3 sequence: CASSPGLPRTGELFF. CDR3 bases: TGTGCTAGCAGCCCGGGACTCCCAAGGACCGGGGAGCTGTTTTTT. The genes are TRBV7-7 and TRBJ2-2; TRBD2 might be the D (6 bases). Germline V gene data show CDR1 as SSHAT and CDR2 as FNYEAQ (reference sequence). This CDR3 is built from 15 residues. The full variable domain, with the rest looked up from reference TRBV7-7 and TRBJ2-2, is GAGVSQSPRYKVTKRGQDVTLRCDPISSHATLYWYQQALGQGPEFLTYFNYEAQPDKSGLPSDRFSAERPEGSISTLTIQRTEQRDSAMYRCASSPGLPRTGELFFGEGSRLTVL.

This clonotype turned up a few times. CDR3 sequence reads: CSGQNAHSNEQFF. CDR3 bases: TGCAGCGGTCAGAATGCCCACAGCAATGAGCAGTTCTTC. J is TRBJ2-1 and V is TRBV29-1; D gene unclear. Germline V gene lookup returns CDR1 SQVTM and CDR2 ANQGSEA. This CDR3 has 13 amino acids. Between the trimmed V and J ends, which lost 7 bases and 6 bases, there was a span of 16 bases.

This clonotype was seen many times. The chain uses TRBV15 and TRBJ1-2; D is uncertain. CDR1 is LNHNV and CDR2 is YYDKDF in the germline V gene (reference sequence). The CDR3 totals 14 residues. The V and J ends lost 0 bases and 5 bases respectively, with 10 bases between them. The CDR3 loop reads CATSRDNGFYGYTF. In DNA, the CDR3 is TGTGCCACCAGCAGAGATAATGGTTTTTATGGCTACACCTTC.

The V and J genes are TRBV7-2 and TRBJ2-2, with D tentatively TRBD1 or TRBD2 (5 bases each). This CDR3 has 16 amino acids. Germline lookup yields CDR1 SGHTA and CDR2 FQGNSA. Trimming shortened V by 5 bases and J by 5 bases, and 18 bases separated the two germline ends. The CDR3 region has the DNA TGTGCCAGCAGCACTCACCACCCTGGGGGTACCGGGGAGCTGTTTTTT. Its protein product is CASSTHHPGGTGELFF.

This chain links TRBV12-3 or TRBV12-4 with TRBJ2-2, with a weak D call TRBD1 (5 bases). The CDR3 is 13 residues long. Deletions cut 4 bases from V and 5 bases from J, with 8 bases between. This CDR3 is CASSSAGTGELFF. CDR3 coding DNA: TGTGCCAGCAGTTCGGCAGGGACCGGGGAGCTGTTTTTT.

The CDR3: CASSPPGGTNGYTF. The CDR3 coding sequence is TGTGCCAGCAGCCCGCCGGGCGGGACGAATGGCTACACCTTC. The rearrangement uses TRBV7-2 and TRBJ1-2, with D possibly TRBD1 on 5 matching bases. The germline gives CDR1 SGHTA, CDR2 FQGNSA. The CDR3 sequence is 14 residues long. V was shortened by 5 bases and J by 6 bases, with 16 bases between the two germline ends.